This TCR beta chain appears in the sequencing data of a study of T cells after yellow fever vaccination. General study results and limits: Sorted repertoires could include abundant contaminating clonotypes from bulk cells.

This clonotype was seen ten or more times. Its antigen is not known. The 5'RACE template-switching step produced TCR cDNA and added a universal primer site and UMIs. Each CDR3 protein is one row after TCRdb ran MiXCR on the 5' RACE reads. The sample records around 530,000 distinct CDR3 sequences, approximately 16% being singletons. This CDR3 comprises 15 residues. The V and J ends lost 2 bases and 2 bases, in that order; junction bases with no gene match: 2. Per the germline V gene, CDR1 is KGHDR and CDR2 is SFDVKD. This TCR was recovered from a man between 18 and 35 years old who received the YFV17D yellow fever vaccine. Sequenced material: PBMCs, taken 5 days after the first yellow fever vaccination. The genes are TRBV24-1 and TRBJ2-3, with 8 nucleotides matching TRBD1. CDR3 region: CATSDSQGATDTQYF. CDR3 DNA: TGTGCCACCAGTGATTCGCAGGGGGCCACAGATACGCAGTATTTT.